The 20 T cell receptor beta chains below come from one sample, sequenced in a study of shared clonotypes between healthy human individuals. The protocol was immunoSEQ multiplex PCR, while the TCRdb copy is restricted to in-frame clones and leaves out a portion. Of about 2.4 million clones in the sample, over 85% were seen once. The sample comprised naive CD4+ T cells from PBMCs. Subset described: CD45RA+ positively selected. The source of these receptors is a man between 18 and 29 years old in good health. Some clones in this sample may be carry-over from other donors' samples.

The J gene is TRBJ1-5, the V gene TRBV28, with D perhaps matching TRBD1 (5 bases). The germline V gene has CDR1 MDHEN and CDR2 SYDVKM. The CDR3 spans 12 residues. Trimming removed 11 bases from V and 2 bases from J, with 10 bases in between. This CDR3 is CAQRGGNQPQHF. The CDR3 nucleotides read TGTGCCCAGAGGGGTGGCAATCAGCCCCAGCATTTT.

V usage is TRBV5-1 and J usage is TRBJ2-1, with TRBD2 identical over 13 bases. With 3 bases clipped from V and 4 bases from J, the junction kept 7 bases outside the gene matches. The CDR3 has 17 residues. Germline loops: CDR1 SGHRS, CDR2 YFSETQ. The CDR3 sequence: CASSWGLAGKGYNEQFF. The CDR3 coding sequence is TGCGCCAGCAGCTGGGGACTAGCGGGAAAAGGGTACAATGAGCAGTTCTTC.

The chain uses TRBV10-1 and TRBJ2-7, with 12 bases that match TRBD2. Trimming removed 8 bases from V and 4 bases from J; junction bases left unmatched: 9. Germline CDR1 and CDR2: WNHNN and SYGVQD (reference sequence). This CDR3 region has 15 residues. The CDR3 bases are TGCGCCAGCCTCACCGGGACTAGCGGGCTTTACGAGCAGTACTTC. Its translation: CASLTGTSGLYEQYF.

Regarding this clone: The same CDR3 is also encoded by other DNA sequences in this sample. This chain uses TRBV10-3 with TRBJ2-5, with D unresolved. CDR1 and CDR2 (germline): ENHRY, SYGVKD. The CDR3 is 13 amino acids. V shed 0 bases and J shed 3 bases, with 5 bases lying between them. The CDR3 here is CAISESGEETQYF. CDR3 coding DNA: TGTGCCATCAGTGAGTCTGGGGAAGAGACCCAGTACTTC.

In DNA, the CDR3 is TGCGCCAGCAGCCCGACGAGGGGAAATGAAAAACTGTTTTTT. It yields the protein CASSPTRGNEKLFF. This rearrangement joins TRBV5-1 to TRBJ1-4; D is perhaps TRBD1 (5 bases). V dropped 4 bases and J dropped 5 bases, with 12 bases sitting between them. This CDR3 is built from 14 residues. Germline V gene sequence: CDR1 SGHRS, CDR2 YFSETQ.

Here the CDR3 DNA reads TGTGCCACCAGCAGAGATCTCCTGTCGTCTGTGGCAGATACGCAGTATTTT. This sequence encodes CATSRDLLSSVADTQYF. V and J are TRBV15 and TRBJ2-3; no clear D gene. V gave up 0 bases and J gave up 4 bases, with 17 bases separating them. CDR3 length: 17 amino acids. Germline CDR1 is LNHNV and CDR2 is YYDKDF (reference sequence).

The chain combines TRBV27 with TRBJ1-5; 8 nucleotides agree with TRBD1. From germline, CDR1 is MNHEY and CDR2 SMNVEV (reference sequence). V dropped 6 bases and J dropped 4; count of bases not matched to a gene: 8. The CDR3 has 15 residues. The CDR3 loop is CASSQNRGLNQPQHF. The CDR3 DNA is TGTGCCAGCAGCCAGAACAGGGGGTTAAATCAGCCCCAGCATTTT.

V is TRBV7-6 and J is TRBJ2-2; 7 nucleotides agree with TRBD1. There are 14 residues in the CDR3. With V trimmed by 6 bases and J by 0 bases, 1 base remained unmatched. CDR1 is SGHVS and CDR2 is FNYEAQ in the germline V gene. The CDR3 loop is CASRGTANTGELFF. The CDR3 DNA is TGTGCCAGCAGGGGGACAGCGAACACCGGGGAGCTGTTTTTT.

The chain employs TRBV6-6 and TRBJ1-1; D is perhaps TRBD1 (6 bases). This CDR3 comprises 14 residues. V gave up 4 bases and J gave up 3 bases, with 12 bases separating them. Germline CDR1 is MNHNY and CDR2 is SVGAGI (reference sequence). In DNA form, the CDR3 reads TGTGCCAGCAGTTTACAGGGAATTGACACTGAAGCTTTCTTT. Protein sequence: CASSLQGIDTEAFF.

V gene TRBV7-2 combines with J gene TRBJ2-3, with D possibly being TRBD2 (7 bases). Trimming left V 5 bases short and J 11 bases short, with 26 bases between. Germline V lookup: CDR1 SGHTA, CDR2 FQGNSA. The CDR3 is made up of 16 amino acids. The CDR3 spells CASSLFETRNGGQQYF. Written as DNA, the CDR3 is TGTGCCAGCAGCCTCTTCGAAACTAGGAACGGGGGGCAGCAGTATTTT.

V and J are TRBV7-9 and TRBJ1-2; D is ambiguous. This CDR3 is built from 13 residues. Germline V gene lookup returns CDR1 SEHNR and CDR2 FQNEAQ (reference sequence). Trimming cost V 4 bases and J 5 bases, with 11 bases left between them. This CDR3 is CASSSDGPYGYTF. The CDR3 DNA reads TGTGCCAGCAGCTCGGACGGTCCTTATGGCTACACCTTC.

The chain has TRBV7-2 and TRBJ2-3, with 8 bases identical to TRBD2. This CDR3 has 16 amino acids. V dropped 9 bases and J dropped 8; count of bases not matched to a gene: 19. Germline CDR1 and CDR2: SGHTA and FQGNSA. CDR3 residues: CASHTGGRGRPLTQYF. In DNA, the CDR3 is TGTGCCAGTCACACGGGGGGGCGGGGCCGCCCCCTTACGCAGTATTTT.

Here the CDR3 reads CASSFLGAETQYF. DNA for the CDR3: TGTGCCAGCAGCTTCCTTGGGGCCGAGACCCAGTACTTC. The chain recombines TRBV11-2 with TRBJ2-5; tentative D call: TRBD1 (5 bases). Per the germline V gene, CDR1 is SGHAT and CDR2 is FQNNGV. V lost 3 bases and J 5 bases, leaving 10 bases between the germline ends. The CDR3 runs to 13 residues.

This clone was observed a single time. The V gene is TRBV4-1, the J gene TRBJ2-2; TRBD1 matches at 8 bases. The CDR3 runs to 15 residues. With V trimmed by 5 bases and J by 3 bases, 5 bases remained unmatched. Per the germline V gene, CDR1 is MGHRA and CDR2 is YSYEKL. The CDR3 spells CASSFQDRDTGELFF. The CDR3 coding sequence is TGCGCCAGCAGCTTCCAGGACAGGGACACCGGGGAGCTGTTTTTT.

This clone was seen once. DNA of the CDR3: TGCGCCAGCAGCTCGAAATCAGGGGCGAGCACAGATACGCAGTATTTT. Its protein is CASSSKSGASTDTQYF. This chain connects TRBV5-1 to TRBJ2-3; possibly TRBD1 for D (6 bases). The CDR3 covers 16 residues. V was cut by 3 bases and J by 0 bases, with 14 bases left in between. Germline CDR1 and CDR2: SGHRS and YFSETQ.

This clone was picked up one time. The V and J genes are TRBV18 and TRBJ2-3; 8 bases are shared with TRBD1. V lost 4 bases and J lost 0; bases outside the gene matches: 3. This CDR3 is built from 15 residues. Germline V gene lookup returns CDR1 KGHSH and CDR2 LQKENI. The CDR3 DNA sequence: TGTGCCAGCTCACGACAGGGGTCTAGCACAGATACGCAGTATTTT. Its protein product is CASSRQGSSTDTQYF.

The chain employs TRBV28 and TRBJ2-7; D might be TRBD1 (5 bases). V dropped 3 bases and J dropped 7 bases, with 22 bases sitting between them. CDR3 size: 16 residues. CDR1 is MDHEN and CDR2 is SYDVKM in the germline V gene. CDR3 amino acids: CASSFSGRAPFGEQYF. In DNA, the CDR3 is TGTGCCAGCAGTTTCTCGGGCAGGGCCCCCTTCGGGGAGCAGTACTTC.

J is TRBJ2-2 and V is TRBV7-2; 8 nucleotides line up with TRBD2. Germline CDR1 SGHTA, CDR2 FQGNSA. Unmatched junction bases numbered 11, after V lost 5 bases and J lost 3 bases. The CDR3 extends over 17 amino acids. CDR3 region: CASSPRGAGGHTGELFF. CDR3 sequence (DNA): TGTGCCAGCAGCCCCCGCGGGGCGGGGGGACACACCGGGGAGCTGTTTTTT.

Only one count was recorded for this clone. The chain employs TRBV5-1 and TRBJ1-1, with D possibly being TRBD1 (5 bases). The CDR3 sequence is 15 residues long. Per the germline V gene, CDR1 is SGHRS and CDR2 is YFSETQ. Trimming removed 0 bases at V and 3 bases at J, with 12 bases between. The CDR3 spells CASSLVGVRDTEAFF. The CDR3 region has the DNA TGCGCCAGCAGCTTGGTCGGGGTCAGGGACACTGAAGCTTTCTTT.

The chain couples TRBV28 to TRBJ2-7; 8 bases match TRBD2. Germline CDR1 is MDHEN and CDR2 is SYDVKM. V lost 6 bases and J lost 0; bases outside the gene matches: 7. This CDR3 spans 15 amino acids. CDR3 region: CASRSFSGASYEQYF. CDR3 bases: TGTGCCAGCAGGTCCTTTAGCGGGGCCTCCTACGAGCAGTACTTC.